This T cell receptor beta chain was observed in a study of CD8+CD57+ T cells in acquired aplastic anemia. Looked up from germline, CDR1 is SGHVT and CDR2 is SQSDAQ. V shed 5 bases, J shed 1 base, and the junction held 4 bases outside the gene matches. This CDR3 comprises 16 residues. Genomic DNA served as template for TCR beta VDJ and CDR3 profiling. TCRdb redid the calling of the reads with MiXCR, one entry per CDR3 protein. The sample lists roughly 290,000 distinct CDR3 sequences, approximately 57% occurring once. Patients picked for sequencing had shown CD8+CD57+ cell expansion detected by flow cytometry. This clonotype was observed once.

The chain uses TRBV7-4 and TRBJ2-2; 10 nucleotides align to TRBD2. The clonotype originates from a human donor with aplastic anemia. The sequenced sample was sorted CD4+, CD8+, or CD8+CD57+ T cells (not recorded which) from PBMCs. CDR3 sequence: CASSPTSGVNTGELFF. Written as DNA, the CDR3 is TGTGCCAGCAGCCCAACTAGCGGGGTGAACACCGGGGAGCTGTTTTTT. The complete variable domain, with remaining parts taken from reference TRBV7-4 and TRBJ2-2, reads GAGVSQSPRYKVAKRGRDVALRCDSISGHVTLYWYRQTLGQGSEVLTYSQSDAQRDKSGRPSGRFSAERPERSVSTLKIQRTEQGDSAVYLCASSPTSGVNTGELFFGEGSRLTVL.